Given below is one T cell receptor (beta chain) in context. The antigen is unknown. V dropped 0 bases and J dropped 12; count of bases not matched to a gene: 4. CDR1 and CDR2 (germline): WNHNN, SYGVQD (reference sequence). This CDR3 comprises 13 residues. Profiling relied on immunoSEQ multiplex PCR, and the TCRdb table lists in-frame clones only, not all of them. The data contain 100,000 to 150,000 clones, more than 65% of them seen just once; the ten biggest clones take up about a quarter. This entry comes from a study of T cell responses to AZD1222 COVID-19 vaccine. Study outcomes and limitations: Most donors were white British and more were female, and clonal diversity was possibly underestimated.

The receptor comes from an adult who received the AZD1222 COVID-19 vaccine. The sample consisted of peripheral blood, taken 28 days after the second AZD1222 dose. The chain joins TRBV10-1 to TRBJ2-1; 8 nucleotides line up with TRBD2. CDR3 residues: CASSESLAGTQFF. CDR3 in DNA: TGCGCCAGCAGTGAGTCCTTAGCGGGGACGCAGTTCTTC.